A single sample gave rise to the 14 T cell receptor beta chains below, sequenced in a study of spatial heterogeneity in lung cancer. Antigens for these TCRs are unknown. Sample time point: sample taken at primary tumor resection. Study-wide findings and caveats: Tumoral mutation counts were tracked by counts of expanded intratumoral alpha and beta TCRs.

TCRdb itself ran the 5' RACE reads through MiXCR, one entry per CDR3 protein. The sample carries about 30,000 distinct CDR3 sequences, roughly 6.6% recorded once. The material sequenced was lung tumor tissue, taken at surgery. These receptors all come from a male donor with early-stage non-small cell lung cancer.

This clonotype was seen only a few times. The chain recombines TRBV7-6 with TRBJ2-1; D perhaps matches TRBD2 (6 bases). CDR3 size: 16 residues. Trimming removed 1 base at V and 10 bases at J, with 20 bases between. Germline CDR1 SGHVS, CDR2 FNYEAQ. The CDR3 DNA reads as TGTGCCAGCAGCTTAGAGACTCCTTTCACGGGGGACGAGCAGTTCTTC. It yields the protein CASSLETPFTGDEQFF. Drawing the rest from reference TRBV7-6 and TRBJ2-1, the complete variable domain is GAGVSQSPRYKVTKRGQDVALRCDPISGHVSLYWYRQALGQGPEFLTYFNYEAQQDKSGLPNDRFSAERPEGSISTLTIQRTEQRDSAMYRCASSLETPFTGDEQFFGPGTRLTVL.

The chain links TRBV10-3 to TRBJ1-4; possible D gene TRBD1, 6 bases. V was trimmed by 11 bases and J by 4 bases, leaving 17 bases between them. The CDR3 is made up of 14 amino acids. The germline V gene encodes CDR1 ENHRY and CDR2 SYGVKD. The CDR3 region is CAAQSGDYNEKLFF. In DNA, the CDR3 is TGTGCCGCCCAATCAGGGGATTATAATGAAAAACTGTTTTTT.

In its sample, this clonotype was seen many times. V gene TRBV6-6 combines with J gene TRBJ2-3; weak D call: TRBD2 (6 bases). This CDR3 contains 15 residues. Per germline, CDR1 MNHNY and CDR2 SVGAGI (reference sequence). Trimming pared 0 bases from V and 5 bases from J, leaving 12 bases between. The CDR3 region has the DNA TGTGCCAGCAGTTACTCAGGGCTGGGAGGAGATACGCAGTATTTT. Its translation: CASSYSGLGGDTQYF.

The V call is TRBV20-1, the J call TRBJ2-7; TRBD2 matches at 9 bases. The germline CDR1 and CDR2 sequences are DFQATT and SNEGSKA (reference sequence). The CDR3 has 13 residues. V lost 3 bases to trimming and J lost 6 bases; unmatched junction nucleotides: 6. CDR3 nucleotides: TGCAGTGCTAGTACTAGCGGGTTCCTCGAGCAGTACTTC. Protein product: CSASTSGFLEQYF.

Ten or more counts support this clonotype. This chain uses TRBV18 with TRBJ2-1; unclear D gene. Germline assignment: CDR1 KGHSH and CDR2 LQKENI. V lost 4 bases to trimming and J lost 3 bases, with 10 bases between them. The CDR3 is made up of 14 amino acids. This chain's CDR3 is CASSRIDNYNEQFF. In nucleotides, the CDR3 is TGTGCCAGCTCACGGATAGATAACTACAATGAGCAGTTCTTC.

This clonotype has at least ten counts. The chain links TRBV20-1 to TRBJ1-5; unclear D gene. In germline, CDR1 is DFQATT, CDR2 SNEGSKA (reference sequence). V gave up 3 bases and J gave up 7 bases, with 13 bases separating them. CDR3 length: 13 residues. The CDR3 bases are TGCAGTGCTAGGAGTCGTCAAGGACAGCCCCAGCATTTT. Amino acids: CSARSRQGQPQHF.

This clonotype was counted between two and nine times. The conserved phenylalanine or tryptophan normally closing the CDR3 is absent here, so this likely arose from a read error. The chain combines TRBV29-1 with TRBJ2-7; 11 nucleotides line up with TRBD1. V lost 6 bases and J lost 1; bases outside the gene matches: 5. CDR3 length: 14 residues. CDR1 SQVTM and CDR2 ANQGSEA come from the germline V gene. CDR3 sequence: CSVAGTGGSYEQYS. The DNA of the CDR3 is TGCAGCGTGGCAGGGACAGGGGGATCCTACGAGCAGTACTCC.

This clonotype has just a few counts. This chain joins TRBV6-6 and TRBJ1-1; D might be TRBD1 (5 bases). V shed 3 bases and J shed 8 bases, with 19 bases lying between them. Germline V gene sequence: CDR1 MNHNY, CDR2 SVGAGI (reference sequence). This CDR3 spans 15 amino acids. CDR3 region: CASSYSWTGPGEAFF. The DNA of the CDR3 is TGTGCCAGCAGTTATTCTTGGACGGGGCCGGGGGAAGCTTTCTTT.

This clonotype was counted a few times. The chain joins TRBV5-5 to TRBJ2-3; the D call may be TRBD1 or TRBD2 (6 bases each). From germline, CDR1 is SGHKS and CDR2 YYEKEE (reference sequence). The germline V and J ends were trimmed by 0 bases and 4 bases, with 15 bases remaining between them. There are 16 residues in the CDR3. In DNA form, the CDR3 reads TGTGCCAGCAGCTTGGAAGGGACGGGGGCCGCAGATACGCAGTATTTT. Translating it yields CASSLEGTGAADTQYF.

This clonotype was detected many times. CDR3 nucleotide sequence: TGCAGTGCTAGGCTCGCTCAGGGGCGAAGATACAATGAGCAGTTCTTC. Protein product: CSARLAQGRRYNEQFF. This chain links TRBV20-1 with TRBJ2-1, with a tentative D call TRBD1 (6 bases). The CDR3 loop spans 16 amino acids. Germline values: CDR1 DFQATT, CDR2 SNEGSKA (reference sequence). Trimming shortened V by 3 bases and J by 4 bases, and 19 bases separated the two germline ends.

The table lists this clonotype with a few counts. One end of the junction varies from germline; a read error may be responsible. CDR3 sequence (DNA): TGTGCCAGCAGTTGGCCCGGACAGCTTAATCAGACCCAGCATTTT. It yields the protein CASSWPGQLNQTQHF. V gene TRBV28 combines with J gene TRBJ1-5; possibly TRBD1 for D (6 bases). The CDR3 loop spans 15 amino acids. CDR1 is MDHEN, CDR2 SYDVKM, per germline.

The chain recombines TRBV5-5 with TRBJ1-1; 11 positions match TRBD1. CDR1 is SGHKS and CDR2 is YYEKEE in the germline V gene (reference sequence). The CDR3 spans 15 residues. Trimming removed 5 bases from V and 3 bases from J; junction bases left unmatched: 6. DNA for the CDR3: TGTGCCAGCAGAGGGACAGGGGGTAGGTACACTGAAGCTTTCTTT. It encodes CASRGTGGRYTEAFF. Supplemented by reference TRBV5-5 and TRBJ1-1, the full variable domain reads DAGVTQSPTHLIKTRGQQVTLRCSPISGHKSVSWYQQVLGQGPQFIFQYYEKEERGRGNFPDRFSARQFPNYSSELNVNALLLGDSALYLCASRGTGGRYTEAFFGQGTRLTVV.

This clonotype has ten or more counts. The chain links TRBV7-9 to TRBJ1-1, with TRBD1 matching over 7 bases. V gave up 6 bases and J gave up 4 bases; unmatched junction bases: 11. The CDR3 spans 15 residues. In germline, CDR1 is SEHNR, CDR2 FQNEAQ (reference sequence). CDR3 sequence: CASRGIQGTVTEAFF. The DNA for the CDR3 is TGTGCCAGCAGGGGGATACAGGGGACGGTCACTGAAGCTTTCTTT.

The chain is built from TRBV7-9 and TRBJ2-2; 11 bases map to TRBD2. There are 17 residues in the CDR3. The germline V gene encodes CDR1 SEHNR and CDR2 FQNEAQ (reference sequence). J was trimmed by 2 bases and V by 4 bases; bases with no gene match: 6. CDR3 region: CASSSELAGANTGELFF. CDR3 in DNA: TGTGCCAGCAGCTCTGAACTAGCGGGGGCCAACACCGGGGAGCTGTTTTTT.